This T cell receptor (beta chain) comes out of a study of T cell responses to AZD1222 COVID-19 vaccine. About the research overall: Second-dose groups at about 4 or about 12 weeks were pooled.

The length of the CDR3 is 14 residues. V gave up 5 bases and J gave up 1 base, with 9 bases separating them. Germline V gene lookup returns CDR1 SEHNR and CDR2 FQNEAQ (reference sequence). Study-wide results and caveats: In all cases, repertoires were sampled only after the peak T cell response.

This clone was counted a few times. What it binds is unknown. TCRdb's copy holds only in-frame clones and misses some; the assay was immunoSEQ multiplex PCR. The sample has 150,000 or so clones; 70% to 90% are singletons. V and J are TRBV7-9 and TRBJ1-3; D unresolved. This sequence originates from an adult in good health. The material was peripheral blood, obtained on day 0 of AZD1222 vaccination. The CDR3 spells CASSIGVSGNTIYF. The CDR3 DNA sequence: TGTGCCAGCAGCATCGGAGTATCTGGAAACACCATATATTTT.